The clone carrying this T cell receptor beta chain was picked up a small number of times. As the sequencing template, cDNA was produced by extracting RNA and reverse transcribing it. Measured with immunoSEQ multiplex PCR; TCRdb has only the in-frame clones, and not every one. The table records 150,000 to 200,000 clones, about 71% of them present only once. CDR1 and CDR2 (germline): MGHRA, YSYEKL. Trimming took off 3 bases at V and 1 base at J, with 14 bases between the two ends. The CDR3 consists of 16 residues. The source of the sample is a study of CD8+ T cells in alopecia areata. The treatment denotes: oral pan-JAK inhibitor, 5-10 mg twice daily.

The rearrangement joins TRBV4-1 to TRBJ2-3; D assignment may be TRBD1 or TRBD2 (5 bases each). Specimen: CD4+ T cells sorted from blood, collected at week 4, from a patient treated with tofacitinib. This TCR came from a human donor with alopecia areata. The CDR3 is CASSHPRGAGTDTQYF. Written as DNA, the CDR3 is TGCGCCAGCAGCCACCCGAGAGGGGCTGGCACAGATACGCAGTATTTT.